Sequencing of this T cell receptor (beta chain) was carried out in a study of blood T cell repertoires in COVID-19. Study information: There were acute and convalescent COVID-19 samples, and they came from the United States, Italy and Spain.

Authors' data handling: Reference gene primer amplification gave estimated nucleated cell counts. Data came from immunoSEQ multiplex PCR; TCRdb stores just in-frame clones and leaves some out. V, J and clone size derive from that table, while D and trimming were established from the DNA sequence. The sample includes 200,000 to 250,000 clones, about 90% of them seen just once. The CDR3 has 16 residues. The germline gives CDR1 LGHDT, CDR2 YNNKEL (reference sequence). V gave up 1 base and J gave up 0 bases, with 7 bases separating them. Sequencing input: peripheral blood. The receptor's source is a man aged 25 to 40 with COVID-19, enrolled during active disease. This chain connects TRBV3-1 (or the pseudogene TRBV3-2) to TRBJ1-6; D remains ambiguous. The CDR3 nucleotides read TGTGCCAGCAGCCAAGCCGGGAGCTCCTATAATTCACCCCTCCACTTT. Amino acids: CASSQAGSSYNSPLHF.